Reported below is one TCR beta chain. Authors' methods: Amplification of reference gene primers provided the estimated nucleated cell counts. Some clones are missing from TCRdb's copy, which holds only in-frame ones; the method was immunoSEQ multiplex PCR. D and trimming were read from the DNA, whereas the V and J calls and clone size are those reported in that table. Found here are about 250,000 clones, around 83% of them singletons; the top ten hold over 7.5%. This specimen comes from a study of blood T cell repertoires in COVID-19. At the level of the study: Researchers got acute and convalescent COVID-19 samples from the United States, Italy and Spain. The cDNA or gDNA used as material had been derived from T cells, B-cell-depleted T cells, or PBMCs.

This sequence was found in a man at least 80 years old with acute or convalescent COVID-19. Source material: peripheral blood.

CDR3 DNA: TGTGCCAGCAGGAGTGGGGGGACAGGGGGCTACGAGCAGTACTTC. It encodes CASRSGGTGGYEQYF. The chain links TRBV2 to TRBJ2-7; TRBD1 matches at 11 bases. Germline V gives CDR1 SNHLY, CDR2 FYNNEI. Germline trimming cut 6 bases from V and 3 bases from J; bases unmatched to any gene: 7. This CDR3 region has 15 residues.